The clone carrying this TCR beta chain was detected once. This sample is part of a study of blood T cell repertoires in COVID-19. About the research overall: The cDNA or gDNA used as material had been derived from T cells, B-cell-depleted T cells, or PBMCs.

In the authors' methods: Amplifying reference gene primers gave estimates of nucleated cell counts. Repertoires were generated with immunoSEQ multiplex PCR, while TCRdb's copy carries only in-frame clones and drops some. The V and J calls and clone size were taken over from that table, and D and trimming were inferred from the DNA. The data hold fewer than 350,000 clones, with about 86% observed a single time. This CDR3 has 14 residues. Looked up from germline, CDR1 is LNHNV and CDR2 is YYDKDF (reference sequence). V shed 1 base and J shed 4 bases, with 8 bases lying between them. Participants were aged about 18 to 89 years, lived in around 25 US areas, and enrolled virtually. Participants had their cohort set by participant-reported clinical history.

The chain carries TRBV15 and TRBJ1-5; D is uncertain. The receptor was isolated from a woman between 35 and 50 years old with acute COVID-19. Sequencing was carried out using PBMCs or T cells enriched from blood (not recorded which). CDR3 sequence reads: CATSRAQINQPQHF. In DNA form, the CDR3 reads TGTGCCACCAGCAGAGCCCAGATAAATCAGCCCCAGCATTTT.